This is a list of T cell receptor beta chains from one sample in a study of T cell changes during pregnancy in multiple sclerosis. Only in-frame clones appear in the TCRdb table, and some are missing; sequencing was by immunoSEQ multiplex PCR. The data contain 95,000 to 110,000 clones, about 90% of them seen just once; the ten biggest clones take up roughly 0.93%. The sample consisted of peripheral blood, taken after pregnancy. These receptors were taken from a female donor with multiple sclerosis, enrolled in a pregnancy study. Both conserved end residues are part of each CDR3. The order of the fields is V gene, J gene, D gene, clone size, CDR3 DNA, CDR3 protein. The D gene is left open where the match is weak. Clone size is stated in some rows and not others, as once, few, many or a class when expanded.

>TRBV6-5|TRBJ2-7|TRBD1|-
TGTGCCTCCGGGACAGGGGGGGAGCAGTACTTC
CASGTGGEQYF
>TRBV18|TRBJ1-3|-|-
TGTGCCAGCTCACCACCGGGAGGTGCGGGAAACACCATATATTTT
CASSPPGGAGNTIYF
>TRBV13|TRBJ2-7|-|-
TGTGCCAGCACCATAGGGGGGGCTACCTACGAGCAGTACTTC
CASTIGGATYEQYF
>TRBV6-1|TRBJ2-1|TRBD2|-
TGTGCCAGCAGAGCCGGGACTAGCGGGGGCTATGAGCAGTTCTTC
CASRAGTSGGYEQFF
>TRBV19|TRBJ1-5|TRBD1|once
TGTGCCAGTAGCTACTGGGGACAGGAAAATCAGCCCCAGCATTTT
CASSYWGQENQPQHF
>TRBV9|TRBJ2-2|TRBD1|once
TGTGCCAGCAGCCCATTGGACAGGGGGCTTACCGGGGAGCTGTTTTTT
CASSPLDRGLTGELFF
>TRBV27|TRBJ2-5|TRBD1|-
TGTGCCAGCAGTTGGACAGGGGCAGAGACCCAGTACTTC
CASSWTGAETQYF
>TRBV7-3|TRBJ2-1|-|-
TGTGCCAGCAGCTTATCGGGGGGCAAAGGTGAGCAGTTCTTC
CASSLSGGKGEQFF
>TRBV9|TRBJ2-1|TRBD2|-
TGTGCCAGCAGCGTAGTAGGGGGAAGGAAGGGACTAGCGGGAGGGCCTAACTCCTACAATGAGCAGTTCTTC
CASSVVGGRKGLAGGPNSYNEQFF
>TRBV5-8|TRBJ1-2|-|-
TGTGCCAGCAGCCGGAGGACAGCTAACTATGGCTACACCTTC
CASSRRTANYGYTF
>TRBV7-2|TRBJ2-1|TRBD2|-
TGTGCCAGCAGCCCCTGGGTTAGCGGGCCTGCTAGCTACAATGAGCAGTTCTTC
CASSPWVSGPASYNEQFF
>TRBV2|TRBJ2-7|-|few
TGTGCCAGCACTCCGACTTACGAGCAGTACTTC
CASTPTYEQYF
>TRBV19|TRBJ2-2|TRBD2|-
TGTGCCAGTAGTATAGATCTCCCGATAGCGGGGGACACCGGGGAGCTGTTTTTT
CASSIDLPIAGDTGELFF
>TRBV2|TRBJ1-5|-|once
TGTGCCAGCAGCCCACAGGGATTGGACAATCAGCCCCAGCATTTT
CASSPQGLDNQPQHF
>TRBV7-3|TRBJ1-5|-|-
TGTGCCAGCAGCCAACAGCATTTT
CASSQQHF
>TRBV4-2|TRBJ1-2|-|-
TGTGCCAGCAGCCAAGAGAGTGGCCAGGGTTTAATCTATGGCTACACCTTC
CASSQESGQGLIYGYTF
>TRBV4-1|TRBJ2-7|TRBD1|-
TGCGCCAGCAGCCACCCGGGACAGGACTACGAGCAGTACTTC
CASSHPGQDYEQYF
>TRBV11-1|TRBJ2-1|TRBD1|-
TGTGCCAGCAGCCCCACCGGGACAGGGACCTACAATGAGCAGTTCTTC
CASSPTGTGTYNEQFF
>TRBV25-1|TRBJ2-2|TRBD1|many
TGTGCCAGCAGTGGACAGGGGGACACCGGGGAGCTGTTTTTT
CASSGQGDTGELFF
>TRBV30|TRBJ1-2|-|-
TGTGCCTGGAGAGGTGACACCTACTATGGCTACACCTTC
CAWRGDTYYGYTF
>TRBV5-4|TRBJ2-5|TRBD2|-
TGTGCCAGCAGCGTGTTAGCGGGCTCCCAAGAGACCCAGTACTTC
CASSVLAGSQETQYF
>TRBV7-8|TRBJ1-1|TRBD1|-
TGTGCCACCCAACAGGGGGCGCATCCTGGCACTGAAGCTTTCTTT
CATQQGAHPGTEAFF
>TRBV4-1|TRBJ1-4|TRBD1|once
TGCGCCAGCAGCCAAGACCTACGACAGGGCGCAAAACTGTTTTTT
CASSQDLRQGAKLFF
>TRBV19|TRBJ1-2|TRBD1|-
TGTGCCAGTAGTTCAGGGGGCGCGGCAAACGGCTACACCTTC
CASSSGGAANGYTF
>TRBV27|TRBJ1-1|-|-
TGTGCCAGCACCGAGGAGGGGATGGGGAGCACTGAAGCTTTCTTT
CASTEEGMGSTEAFF
>TRBV6-1|TRBJ1-5|-|-
TGTGCCAGCAGTGAAGTAGGAGGGTTTAATCAGCCCCAGCATTTT
CASSEVGGFNQPQHF
>TRBV9|TRBJ1-2|TRBD1|-
TGTGCCAGCACCCAAGGGGCGGGACAGGTATATGGCTACACCTTC
CASTQGAGQVYGYTF
>TRBV9|TRBJ1-3|-|-
TGTGCCAGTGCGGCCGGAAACACCATATATTTT
CASAAGNTIYF
>TRBV20-1|TRBJ2-5|-|-
TGCAGTGCTAGTCCCAGAGAGACCCAGTACTTC
CSASPRETQYF
>TRBV28|TRBJ2-7|-|-
TGTGCCAGCAGCCCTGAGGTTCTGATGGTCTCCTACGAGCAGTACTTC
CASSPEVLMVSYEQYF
>TRBV2|TRBJ2-1|TRBD1|-
TGTGCCAGTAAAACAGCCCCGTGGGGACAGAAGGTCAATGAGCAGTTCTTC
CASKTAPWGQKVNEQFF
>TRBV6-5|TRBJ1-1|TRBD1|-
TGTGCCAGCAGTCTCCGGGACAGGAGATTAGGAGCTTTCTTT
CASSLRDRRLGAFF
>TRBV5-1|TRBJ2-1|TRBD2|-
TGCGCCAGCAGTTTAGCGGGGGGCAACTTCAATGAGCAGTTCTTC
CASSLAGGNFNEQFF
>TRBV7-6|TRBJ2-7|TRBD1|-
TGTGCCAGCAGCCGGACAGGGGTCTCCTACGAGCAGTACTTC
CASSRTGVSYEQYF
>TRBV19|TRBJ1-4|-|-
TGTGCCAGTAGCACAGGGACAACTAATGAAAAACTGTTTTTT
CASSTGTTNEKLFF
>TRBV9|TRBJ2-7|-|-
TGTGCCAGCAGCGTAGTGGGGGGGCCAGAGTACGAGCAGTACTTC
CASSVVGGPEYEQYF
>TRBV2|TRBJ1-1|-|-
TGTGCCAGCAGGCCGCGGGCGGGGGCCACTGAAGCTTTCTTT
CASRPRAGATEAFF
>TRBV30|TRBJ2-7|TRBD2|-
TGTGCCTGGACCCCCCGGACTAGCGCCTACGAGCAGTACTTC
CAWTPRTSAYEQYF